Given below is one T cell receptor beta chain in context. This sample is drawn from a study of blood T cell repertoires in COVID-19. Study as a whole: The United States, Italy and Spain were the sources of the acute and convalescent COVID-19 samples. PBMCs, B-cell-depleted T cells, or T cells provided the cDNA or gDNA that made up the material.

Trimming left V 4 bases short and J 8 bases short, with 6 bases between. The CDR3 contains 11 residues. Germline V gives CDR1 SGHNT, CDR2 YENEEA. How the authors handled the data: Estimation of nucleated cell counts relied on the amplification of reference gene primers. This table comes from immunoSEQ multiplex PCR, and its TCRdb copy is limited to in-frame clones, with some not included. The V and J calls and clone size come from that table; D and trimming were worked out from the DNA. Of about 150,000 clones detected, under 95% appear once; the ten largest clones hold approximately 0.55%. This sequence joins TRBV11-3 and TRBJ2-1, with no clear D. Sample: peripheral blood. This receptor was identified in a man between 45 and 60 years old with acute or convalescent COVID-19. The CDR3 DNA reads TGTGCCAGCAGCTCTAGTGATGAGCAGTTCTTC. The encoded protein is CASSSSDEQFF.